The next 11 T cell receptor beta chains were all read from a single sample in a study of T cell responses to AZD1222 COVID-19 vaccine. TCRdb's copy holds only in-frame clones and misses some; the assay was immunoSEQ multiplex PCR. This table has under 150,000 clones, approximately 90% appearing once. The sequences come from peripheral blood, collected on day 0 of AZD1222 vaccination. All receptors derive from an adult in good health.

This rearrangement joins TRBV4-2 to TRBJ2-1; TRBD2 matches 11 bases. The CDR3 covers 16 residues. Trimming removed 4 bases from V and 6 bases from J; junction bases left unmatched: 8. Germline-derived CDR1 and CDR2 are LGHNA and YNFKEQ. The CDR3 DNA is TGTGCCAGCAGCCGAACCGGGACTAGCGGAGCCAATGAGCAGTTCTTC. Its translation is CASSRTGTSGANEQFF.

This clone was seen only a few times. The chain is built from TRBV7-2 and TRBJ2-1; unclear D gene. Germline V lookup: CDR1 SGHTA, CDR2 FQGNSA. The V gene lost 5 bases and the J gene lost 3 bases, with 5 bases spanning the gap. The CDR3 spans 12 residues. CDR3 DNA: TGTGCCAGCAGCCCCGACTACAATGAGCAGTTCTTC. Amino acids: CASSPDYNEQFF. Full variable domain (remainder filled in from reference TRBV7-2 and TRBJ2-1): GAGVSQSPSNKVTEKGKDVELRCDPISGHTALYWYRQSLGQGLEFLIYFQGNSAPDKSGLPSDRFSAERTGGSVSTLTIQRTQQEDSAVYLCASSPDYNEQFFGPGTRLTVL.

This chain joins TRBV5-4 and TRBJ1-4, with D possibly being TRBD1 (5 bases). Trimming shortened V by 2 bases and J by 0 bases, and 17 bases separated the two germline ends. The CDR3 covers 18 residues. Germline CDR1 is SGHNT and CDR2 is YYREEE (reference sequence). CDR3 amino acids: CASSFGGPGRSTNEKLFF. DNA of the CDR3: TGTGCCAGCAGCTTCGGGGGTCCCGGACGATCAACTAATGAAAAACTGTTTTTT.

This sequence joins TRBV27 and TRBJ2-7; D remains unclear. The CDR3 covers 13 residues. Germline CDR1 MNHEY, CDR2 SMNVEV (reference sequence). The ends were cut back, 2 bases at V and 2 bases at J, with 7 bases in the middle. The CDR3 is CASSLQETYEQYF. CDR3 in DNA: TGTGCCAGCAGTTTACAGGAAACCTACGAGCAGTACTTC.

The rearrangement uses TRBV7-9 and TRBJ1-4, with 9 bases lining up with TRBD1. CDR3 size: 15 residues. Per the germline V gene, CDR1 is SEHNR and CDR2 is FQNEAQ (reference sequence). Losses at the gene ends were 5 bases for V and 9 bases for J; bases not matched to a gene: 10. The CDR3 here is CASSLPPGQGQKLFF. CDR3 coding DNA: TGTGCCAGCAGCCTCCCACCGGGACAGGGTCAAAAACTGTTTTTT.

This chain uses TRBV27 with TRBJ1-4; D call uncertain. Per germline, CDR1 MNHEY and CDR2 SMNVEV (reference sequence). Trimming left V 4 bases short and J 0 bases short, with 0 bases between. This CDR3 is built from 12 residues. DNA for the CDR3: TGTGCCAGCAGTTCAACTAATGAAAAACTGTTTTTT. Its translation is CASSSTNEKLFF.

The rearrangement links TRBV9 to TRBJ2-2; D unclear. Between the trimmed V and J ends, which lost 1 base and 8 bases, there was a span of 9 bases. The CDR3 consists of 13 residues. Germline V lookup: CDR1 SGDLS, CDR2 YYNGEE. The CDR3 DNA reads TGTGCCAGCAGCGTACAAGACCTAGGGGAGCTGTTTTTT. As protein: CASSVQDLGELFF.

V gene TRBV15 combines with J gene TRBJ2-1, with 11 bases lining up with TRBD2. This CDR3 has 17 residues. The germline V gene encodes CDR1 LNHNV and CDR2 YYDKDF (reference sequence). After removal of 1 base from V and 12 bases from J, the junction contained 14 bases not matched to a gene. The CDR3 DNA sequence: TGTGCCACCAGCAGAGCAGGGACTAGCGGCGCGGAAAGCAGGCAGTTCTTC. The encoded protein is CATSRAGTSGAESRQFF.

The rearrangement joins TRBV21-1 to TRBJ1-6. TRBV21-1 is listed as a pseudogene. This CDR3 has 16 amino acids. The chain's CDR3 is CASSYVGQGDNSPLHF. CDR3 bases: TGTGCCAGCAGCTACGTGGGGCAGGGAGATAATTCACCCCTCCACTTT.

This clone was seen once. The rearrangement links TRBV28 to TRBJ2-7; tentatively, D is TRBD1 (5 bases). Germline values: CDR1 MDHEN, CDR2 SYDVKM. The CDR3 spans 15 residues. Trimming removed 6 bases from V and 3 bases from J, with 18 bases in between. CDR3 protein: CASSLDSRPDYEQYF. CDR3 nucleotides: TGTGCCAGCAGCCTAGACAGCCGCCCGGACTACGAGCAGTACTTC. Together with reference TRBV28 and TRBJ2-7, the CDR3 gives the full variable domain: DVKVTQSSRYLVKRTGEKVFLECVQDMDHENMFWYRQDPGLGLRLIYFSYDVKMKEKGDIPEGYSVSREKKERFSLILESASTNQTSMYLCASSLDSRPDYEQYFGPGTRLTVT.

This sequence joins TRBV4-2 and TRBJ2-3; the D is unclear. Between the trimmed V and J ends, which lost 4 bases and 2 bases, there was a span of 7 bases. CDR1 LGHNA and CDR2 YNFKEQ come from the germline V gene. This CDR3 has 13 amino acids. CDR3 region: CASSLGPTDTQYF. As DNA, the CDR3 is TGTGCCAGCAGCCTGGGCCCCACAGATACGCAGTATTTT.